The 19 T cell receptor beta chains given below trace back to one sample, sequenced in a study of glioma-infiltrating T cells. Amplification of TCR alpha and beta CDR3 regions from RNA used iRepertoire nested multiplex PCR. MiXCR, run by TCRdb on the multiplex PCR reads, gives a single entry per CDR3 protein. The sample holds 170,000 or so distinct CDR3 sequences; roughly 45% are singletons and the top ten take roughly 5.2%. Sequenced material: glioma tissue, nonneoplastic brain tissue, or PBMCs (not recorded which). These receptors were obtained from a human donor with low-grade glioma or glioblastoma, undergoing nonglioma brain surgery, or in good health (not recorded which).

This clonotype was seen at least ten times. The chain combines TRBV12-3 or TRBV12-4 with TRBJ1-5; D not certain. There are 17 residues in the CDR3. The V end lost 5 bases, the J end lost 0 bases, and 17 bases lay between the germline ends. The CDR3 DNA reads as TGTGCCAGCAGTCTAAACCGAGGGCACCATAGCAATCAGCCCCAGCATTTT. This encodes CASSLNRGHHSNQPQHF.

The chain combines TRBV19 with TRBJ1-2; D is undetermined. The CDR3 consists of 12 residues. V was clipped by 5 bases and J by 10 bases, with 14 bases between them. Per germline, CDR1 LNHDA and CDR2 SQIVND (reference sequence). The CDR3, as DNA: TGTGCCAGTAGTCCCCGAGGTGGAGTCTACACCTTC. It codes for CASSPRGGVYTF.

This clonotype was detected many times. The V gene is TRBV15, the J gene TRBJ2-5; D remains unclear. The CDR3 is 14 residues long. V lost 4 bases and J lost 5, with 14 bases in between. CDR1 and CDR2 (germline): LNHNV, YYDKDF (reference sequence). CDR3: CATSTVRQVETQYF. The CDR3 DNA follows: TGTGCCACCAGCACTGTCCGGCAAGTGGAGACCCAGTACTTC. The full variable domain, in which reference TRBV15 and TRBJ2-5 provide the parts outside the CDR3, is DAMVIQNPRYQVTQFGKPVTLSCSQTLNHNVMYWYQQKSSQAPKLLFHYYDKDFNNEADTPDNFQSRRPNTSFCFLDIRSPGLGDTAMYLCATSTVRQVETQYFGPGTRLLVL.

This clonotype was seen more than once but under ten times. As DNA, the CDR3 is TGTGCCAGCAGCCAAGCGGCCAGGGAGGCCGAGCAGTTCTTC. Its translation is CASSQAAREAEQFF. This chain connects TRBV27 to TRBJ2-1, with a weak D call TRBD2 (6 bases). Germline V gene sequence: CDR1 MNHEY, CDR2 SMNVEV (reference sequence). V was trimmed by 6 bases and J by 10 bases, leaving 19 bases between them. The CDR3 loop spans 14 amino acids.

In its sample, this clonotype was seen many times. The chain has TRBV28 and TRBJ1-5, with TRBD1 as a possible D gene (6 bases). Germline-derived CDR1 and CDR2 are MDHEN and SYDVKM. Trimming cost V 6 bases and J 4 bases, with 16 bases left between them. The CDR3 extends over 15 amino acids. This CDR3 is CASRGQRDPNQPQHF. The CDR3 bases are TGTGCCAGCAGAGGACAGAGGGACCCTAATCAGCCCCAGCATTTT. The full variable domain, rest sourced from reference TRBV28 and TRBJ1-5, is DVKVTQSSRYLVKRTGEKVFLECVQDMDHENMFWYRQDPGLGLRLIYFSYDVKMKEKGDIPEGYSVSREKKERFSLILESASTNQTSMYLCASRGQRDPNQPQHFGDGTRLSIL.

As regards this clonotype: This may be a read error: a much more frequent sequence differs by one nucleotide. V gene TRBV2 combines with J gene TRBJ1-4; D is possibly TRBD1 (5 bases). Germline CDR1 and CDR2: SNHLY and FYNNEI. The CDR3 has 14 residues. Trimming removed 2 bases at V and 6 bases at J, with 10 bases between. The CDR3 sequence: CASSEQQTDEKLFF. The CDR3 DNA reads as TGTGCCAGCAGTGAACAACAGACAGATGAAAAACTGTTTTTT.

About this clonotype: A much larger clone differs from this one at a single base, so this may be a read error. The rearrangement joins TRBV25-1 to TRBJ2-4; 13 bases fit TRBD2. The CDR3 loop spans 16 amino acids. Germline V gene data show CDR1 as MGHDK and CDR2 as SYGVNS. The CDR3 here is CATKRTSGRAKNIQCF. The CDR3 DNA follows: TGTGCCACCAAACGGACTAGCGGGAGAGCCAAAAACATTCAGTGCTTC.

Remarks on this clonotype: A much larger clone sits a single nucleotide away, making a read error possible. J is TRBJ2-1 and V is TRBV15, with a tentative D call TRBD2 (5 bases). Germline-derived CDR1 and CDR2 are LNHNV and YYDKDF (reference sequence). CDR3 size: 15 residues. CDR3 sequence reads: CATSSRRSSYNGQFF. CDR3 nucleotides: TGTGCCACCAGCAGTAGGAGGAGCTCCTACAATGGGCAGTTCTTC.

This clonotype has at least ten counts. In DNA form, the CDR3 reads TGTGCCACCAGTGATTCTAGCACAGATACGCAGTATTTT. It specifies CATSDSSTDTQYF. This chain links TRBV24-1 with TRBJ2-3; no firm D call. V was cut by 2 bases and J by 0 bases, with 2 bases left in between. The CDR3 runs 13 residues. Germline loops: CDR1 KGHDR, CDR2 SFDVKD.

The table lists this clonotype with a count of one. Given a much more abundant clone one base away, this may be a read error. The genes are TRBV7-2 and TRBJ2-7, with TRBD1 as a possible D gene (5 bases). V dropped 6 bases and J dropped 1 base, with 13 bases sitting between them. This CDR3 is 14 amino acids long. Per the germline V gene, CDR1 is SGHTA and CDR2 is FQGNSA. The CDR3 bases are TGTGCCAGCAGATTTACAGGATTTTCCTACGAGCAGTACTTC. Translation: CASRFTGFSYEQYF.

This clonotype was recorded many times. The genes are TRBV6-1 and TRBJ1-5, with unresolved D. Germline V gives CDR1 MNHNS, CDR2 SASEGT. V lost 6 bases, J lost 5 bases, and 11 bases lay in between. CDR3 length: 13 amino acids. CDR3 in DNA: TGTGCCAGCAGCCGGACGGCTGATCAGCCCCAGCATTTT. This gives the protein CASSRTADQPQHF.

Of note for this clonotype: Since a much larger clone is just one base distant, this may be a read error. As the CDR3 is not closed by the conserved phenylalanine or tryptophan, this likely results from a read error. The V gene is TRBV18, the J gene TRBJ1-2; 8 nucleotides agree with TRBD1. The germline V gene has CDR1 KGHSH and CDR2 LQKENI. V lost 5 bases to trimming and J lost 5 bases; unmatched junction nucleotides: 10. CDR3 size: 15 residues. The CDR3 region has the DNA TGTGCCAGCTCAGAAGGACAGGGAAGAGATTATGGCTACACCCTC. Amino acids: CASSEGQGRDYGYTL.

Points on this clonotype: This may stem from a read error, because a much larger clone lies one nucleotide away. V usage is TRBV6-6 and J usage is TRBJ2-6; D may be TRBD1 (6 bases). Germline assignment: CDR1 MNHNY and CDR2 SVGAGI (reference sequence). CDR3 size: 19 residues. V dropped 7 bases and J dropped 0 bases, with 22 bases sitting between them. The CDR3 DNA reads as TGTGCCAGCACGGGACATGGATCCGAAATCCTCTCTGGGGCCAACGTCCTGACTTTC. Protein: CASTGHGSEILSGANVLTF.

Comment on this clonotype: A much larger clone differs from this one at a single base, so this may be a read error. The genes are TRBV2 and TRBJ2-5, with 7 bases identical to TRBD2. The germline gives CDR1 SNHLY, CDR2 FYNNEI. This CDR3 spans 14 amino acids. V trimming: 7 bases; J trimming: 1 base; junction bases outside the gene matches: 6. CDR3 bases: TGTGCCAGCATGGTACTAGCGATCCAAGAGACCCAGTACTTC. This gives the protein CASMVLAIQETQYF.

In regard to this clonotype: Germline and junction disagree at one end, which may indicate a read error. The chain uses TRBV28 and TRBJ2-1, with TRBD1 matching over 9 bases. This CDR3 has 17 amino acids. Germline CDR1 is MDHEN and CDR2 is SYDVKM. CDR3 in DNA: TGTGCCAGTAGTTTATCCCCGAGACAGGGGGAATGGAATGAGCAGTTCTTC. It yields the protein CASSLSPRQGEWNEQFF.

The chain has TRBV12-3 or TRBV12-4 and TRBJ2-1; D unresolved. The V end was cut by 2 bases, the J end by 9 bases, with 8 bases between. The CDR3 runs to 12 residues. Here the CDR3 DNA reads TGTGCCAGCAGTTTAATGGGCCGTGAGCAGTTCTTC. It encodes CASSLMGREQFF.

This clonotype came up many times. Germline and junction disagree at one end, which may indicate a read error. CDR3 loop: CASSLDRRF. The CDR3 coding sequence is TGTGCCAGCAGCTTAGACAGGAGGTTC. The chain links TRBV7-9 to TRBJ2-7; D might be TRBD1 or TRBD2, each matching 5 bases. From germline, CDR1 is SEHNR and CDR2 FQNEAQ (reference sequence). This CDR3 has 9 residues.

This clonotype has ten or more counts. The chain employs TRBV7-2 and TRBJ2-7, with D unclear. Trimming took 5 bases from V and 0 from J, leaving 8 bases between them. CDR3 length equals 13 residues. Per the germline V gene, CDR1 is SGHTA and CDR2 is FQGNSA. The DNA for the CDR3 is TGTGCCAGCAGCCCCGGCCGCTCCTACGAGCAGTACTTC. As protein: CASSPGRSYEQYF. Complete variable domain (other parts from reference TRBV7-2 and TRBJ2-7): GAGVSQSPSNKVTEKGKDVELRCDPISGHTALYWYRQSLGQGLEFLIYFQGNSAPDKSGLPSDRFSAERTGGSVSTLTIQRTQQEDSAVYLCASSPGRSYEQYFGPGTRLTVT.

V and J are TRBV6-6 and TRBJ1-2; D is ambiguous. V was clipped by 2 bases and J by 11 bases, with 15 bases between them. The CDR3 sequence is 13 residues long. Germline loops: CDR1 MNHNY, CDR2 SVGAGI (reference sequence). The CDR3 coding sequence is TGTGCCAGCAGTTACAGGGATCGGCCTGGGTACACCTTC. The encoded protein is CASSYRDRPGYTF.